This T cell receptor (beta chain) was sequenced for a study of CD8 T cells in Susac syndrome. This clonotype occurred once. CD8+ and CD4+ T cells circulating in blood were sequenced for TCR beta. Healthy donors matched for age and sex were used as controls. Negative isolation yielded the CD8+ and CD4+ T cells, while FACS enriched the TEMRA cells. RNA, at roughly 0.45 to 1 ug, was reverse transcribed with random hexamers. TCR beta CDR3 was amplified by immunoSEQ covering 54 Vbeta and 13 Jbeta. TCRdb reanalysed the immunoSEQ multiplex PCR reads using MiXCR and keeps one entry per CDR3 protein. The sample records 150,000 or so distinct CDR3 sequences, around 95% being singletons. CDR1 and CDR2 (germline): GTSNPN, SVGIG (reference sequence). V lost 6 bases, J lost 6 bases, and 5 bases stayed unmatched. The CDR3 has 12 residues.

This chain joins TRBV30 and TRBJ2-1; TRBD1 aligns across 7 bases. Sequenced sample: CD4+ T cells from PBMCs. The TCR was taken from a human donor in good health. CDR3 sequence reads: CACHRGGNEQFF. CDR3 nucleotides: TGTGCCTGCCACAGGGGTGGCAATGAGCAGTTCTTC.